This T cell receptor beta chain was obtained from a study of control samples from healthy donors and cancer patients. This CDR3 region has 14 residues. Trimming removed 4 bases from V and 7 bases from J; junction bases left unmatched: 7. Looked up from germline, CDR1 is LGHDT and CDR2 is YNNKEL (reference sequence). Method: immunoSEQ multiplex PCR; TCRdb's copy keeps in-frame clones and lacks some. The sample contains about 34,000 clones, approximately 95% of which appear only once. Sequencing was done on a sample of PBMCs. This sequence joins TRBV3-1 (or the pseudogene TRBV3-2) and TRBJ1-2; 9 positions agree with TRBD1. The source is a man aged 40-55 years with colorectal cancer. The CDR3 DNA is TGTGCCAGCAGCCCCCGACAGGGGGTAGGTGGCTACACCTTC. Protein sequence: CASSPRQGVGGYTF.